The clone carrying this T cell receptor beta chain is a singleton in its sample. Its antigen is unknown. The V and J ends lost 4 bases and 6 bases, in that order; junction bases with no gene match: 5. The germline V gene has CDR1 MNHEY and CDR2 SVGAGI. The CDR3 has 13 residues. Clones were sequenced by immunoSEQ multiplex PCR, and TCRdb holds only the in-frame ones, with some missing. The sample consists of roughly 120,000 clones, 88% of them appearing once. The data are from a study of T cell responses to AZD1222 COVID-19 vaccine. Notes on the study in general: Donors were chiefly white British, with a greater number of females, and clonal diversity was perhaps underestimated. There were vaccine-associated CD4 TCRs across spike, dominant at 160-218 and 743-854.

The genes are TRBV6-5 and TRBJ1-1; 7 positions match TRBD1. The source is an adult in good health. This material consisted of peripheral blood, taken on day 0 of AZD1222 vaccination. This chain's CDR3 is CASSLQGRAEAFF. The CDR3 nucleotides are TGTGCCAGCAGTTTACAGGGGCGGGCTGAAGCTTTCTTT.